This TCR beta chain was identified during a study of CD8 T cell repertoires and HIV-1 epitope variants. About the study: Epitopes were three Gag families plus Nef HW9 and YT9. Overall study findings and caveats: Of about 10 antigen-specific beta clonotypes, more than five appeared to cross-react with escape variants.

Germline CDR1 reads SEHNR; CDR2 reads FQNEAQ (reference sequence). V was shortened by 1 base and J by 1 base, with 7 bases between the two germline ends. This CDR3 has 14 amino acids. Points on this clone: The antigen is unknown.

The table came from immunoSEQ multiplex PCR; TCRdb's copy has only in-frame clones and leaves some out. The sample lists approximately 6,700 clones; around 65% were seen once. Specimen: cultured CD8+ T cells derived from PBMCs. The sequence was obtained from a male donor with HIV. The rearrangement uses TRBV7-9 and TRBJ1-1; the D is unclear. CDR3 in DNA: TGTGCCAGCAGCTTAGAGGGCAGGAACACTGAAGCTTTCTTT. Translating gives CASSLEGRNTEAFF.